This TCR beta chain was identified in a study of blood T cell repertoires in COVID-19. Whole-study context: Whether acute or convalescent, the COVID-19 samples came from the United States, Italy and Spain.

This CDR3 has 17 amino acids. Trimming removed 2 bases at V and 1 base at J, with 16 bases between. Germline V gene lookup returns CDR1 SGDLS and CDR2 YYNGEE. Authors' data handling: How many nucleated cells were present was estimated from reference gene primer amplification. Data came from immunoSEQ multiplex PCR; TCRdb stores just in-frame clones and leaves some out. V, J and clone size are those of that table, while D and trimming were read from the DNA. The sample lists 140,000 to 150,000 clones; over 75% were seen once. The receptor's source is a human donor in a cohort sampled during active COVID-19. The sample comprised peripheral blood. The V and J genes are TRBV9 and TRBJ2-1, with D possibly matching TRBD1 (5 bases). CDR3 protein: CASSVTITQGSYNEQFF. CDR3 in DNA: TGTGCCAGCAGCGTCACAATTACTCAGGGTTCCTACAATGAGCAGTTCTTC.